Below, 5 T cell receptor beta chains from the same sample are listed, as sequenced in a study of T cell changes during pregnancy in multiple sclerosis. TCRdb's copy holds only in-frame clones and misses some; the assay was immunoSEQ multiplex PCR. The repertoire consists of around 68,000 clones, with roughly 89% occurring once and the leading ten covering 2% to 2.5%. Sequenced material: peripheral blood, taken in the third trimester of pregnancy. These receptors were collected from a female donor in good health, enrolled as a control in a pregnancy study.

The chain recombines TRBV14 with TRBJ2-5; TRBD1 matches at 7 bases. V lost 4 bases to trimming and J lost 4 bases; unmatched junction nucleotides: 18. CDR1 and CDR2 from the germline V gene are SGHDN and FVKESK. The CDR3 covers 18 residues. CDR3 sequence (DNA): TGTGCCAGCAGCCGGTCCGAAGACAGGGTGGGGCTGCGAGAGACCCAGTACTTC. Translating gives CASSRSEDRVGLRETQYF.

The J gene is TRBJ1-5, the V gene TRBV28; maybe TRBD1 (5 bases). Trimming removed 3 bases at V and 4 bases at J, with 10 bases between. Per germline, CDR1 MDHEN and CDR2 SYDVKM. This CDR3 region has 14 residues. Written as DNA, the CDR3 is TGTGCCAGCAGTTTTTCAGGGTGGAATCAGCCCCAGCATTTT. Translated, it gives CASSFSGWNQPQHF.

The chain combines TRBV4-1 with TRBJ1-1; weak D call: TRBD1 (6 bases). This CDR3 is 16 amino acids long. CDR1 is MGHRA, CDR2 YSYEKL, per germline. V lost 4 bases to trimming and J lost 0 bases, with 15 bases between them. The CDR3 DNA reads as TGCGCCAGCAGCCCAACTGGACAGTGGATGAACACTGAAGCTTTCTTT. Translated, it gives CASSPTGQWMNTEAFF.

CDR3 nucleotides: TGCGCCAGCAGCCGGGGATCGGCAGGGGGCGATTTAGGAGGAGAGACCCAGTACTTC. Its translation is CASSRGSAGGDLGGETQYF. This chain uses TRBV5-1 with TRBJ2-5; TRBD1 aligns across 8 bases. Trimming at V came to 4 bases and at J to 4 bases, leaving 21 bases not matched to a gene. The CDR3 is made up of 19 amino acids. Germline V gene data show CDR1 as SGHRS and CDR2 as YFSETQ.

The genes are TRBV29-1 and TRBJ2-1, with D unresolved. The germline V and J ends were trimmed by 3 bases and 9 bases, with 12 bases remaining between them. There are 12 residues in the CDR3. From germline, CDR1 is SQVTM and CDR2 ANQGSEA. In nucleotides, the CDR3 is TGCAGCGTTGATTGGTTAGCAAGTGAGCAGTTCTTC. It specifies CSVDWLASEQFF.